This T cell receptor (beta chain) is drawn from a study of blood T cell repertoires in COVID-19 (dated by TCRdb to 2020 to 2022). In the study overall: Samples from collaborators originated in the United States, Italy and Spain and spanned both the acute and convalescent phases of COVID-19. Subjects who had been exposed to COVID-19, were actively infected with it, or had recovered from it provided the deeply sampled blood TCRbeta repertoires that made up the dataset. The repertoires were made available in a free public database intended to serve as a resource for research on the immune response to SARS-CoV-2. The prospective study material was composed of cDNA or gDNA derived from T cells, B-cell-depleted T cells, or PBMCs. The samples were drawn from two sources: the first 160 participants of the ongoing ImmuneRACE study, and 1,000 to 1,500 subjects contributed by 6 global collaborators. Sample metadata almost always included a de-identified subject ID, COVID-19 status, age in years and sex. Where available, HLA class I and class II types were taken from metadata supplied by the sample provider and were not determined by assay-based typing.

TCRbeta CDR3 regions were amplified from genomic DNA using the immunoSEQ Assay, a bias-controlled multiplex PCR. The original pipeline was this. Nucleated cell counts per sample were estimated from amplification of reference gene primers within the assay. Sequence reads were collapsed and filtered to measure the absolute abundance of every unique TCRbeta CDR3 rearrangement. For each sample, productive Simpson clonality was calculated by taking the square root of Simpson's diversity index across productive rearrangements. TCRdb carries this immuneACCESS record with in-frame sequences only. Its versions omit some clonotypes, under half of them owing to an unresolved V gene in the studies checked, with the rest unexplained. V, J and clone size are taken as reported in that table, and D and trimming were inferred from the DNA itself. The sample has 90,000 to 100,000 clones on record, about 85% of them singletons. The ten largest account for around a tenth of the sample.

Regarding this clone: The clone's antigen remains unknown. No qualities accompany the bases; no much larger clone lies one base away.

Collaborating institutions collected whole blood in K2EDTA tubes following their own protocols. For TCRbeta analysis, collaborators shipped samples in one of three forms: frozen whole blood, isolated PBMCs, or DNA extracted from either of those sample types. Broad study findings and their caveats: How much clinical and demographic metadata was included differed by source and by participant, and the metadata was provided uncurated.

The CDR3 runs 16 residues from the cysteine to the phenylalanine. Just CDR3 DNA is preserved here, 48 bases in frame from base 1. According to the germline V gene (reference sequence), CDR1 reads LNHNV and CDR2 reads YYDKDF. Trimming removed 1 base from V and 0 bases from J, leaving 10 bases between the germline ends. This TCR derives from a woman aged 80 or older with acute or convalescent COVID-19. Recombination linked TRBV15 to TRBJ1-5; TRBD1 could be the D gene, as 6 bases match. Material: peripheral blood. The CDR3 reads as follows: CATSRAGRGSNQPQHF. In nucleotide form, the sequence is TGTGCCACCAGCAGAGCTGGCAGGGGTAGCAATCAGCCCCAGCATTTT.